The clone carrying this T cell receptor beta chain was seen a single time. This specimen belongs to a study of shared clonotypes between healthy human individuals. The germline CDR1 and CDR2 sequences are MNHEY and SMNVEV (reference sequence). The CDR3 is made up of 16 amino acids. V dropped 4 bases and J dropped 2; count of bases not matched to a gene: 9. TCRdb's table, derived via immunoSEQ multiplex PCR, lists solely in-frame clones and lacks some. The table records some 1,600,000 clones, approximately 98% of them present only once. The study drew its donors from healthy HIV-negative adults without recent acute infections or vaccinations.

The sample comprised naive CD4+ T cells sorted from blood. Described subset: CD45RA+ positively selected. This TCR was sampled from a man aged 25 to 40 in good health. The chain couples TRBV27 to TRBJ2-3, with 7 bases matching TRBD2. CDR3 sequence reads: CASSSSGLIFTDTQYF. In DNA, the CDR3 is TGTGCCAGCAGTTCCTCGGGACTAATCTTCACAGATACGCAGTATTTT.